A single sample is the source of the 24 T cell receptor beta chains below, sequenced in a study of blood T cell repertoires in COVID-19. Produced via immunoSEQ multiplex PCR; TCRdb's table is partial and in-frame only. The data show approximately 240,000 clones, with approximately 79% seen just once and 4% held by the top ten. Sequenced sample: peripheral blood. Receptor source: a woman between 40 and 55 years old with active or convalescent COVID-19.

The chain is built from TRBV2 and TRBJ2-1, with 8 bases matching TRBD2. Per germline, CDR1 SNHLY and CDR2 FYNNEI. CDR3 size: 16 residues. V lost 7 bases, J lost 1 base, and 9 bases stayed unmatched. The CDR3 is CASTGWGLGSYNEQFF. Written as DNA, the CDR3 is TGTGCCAGCACTGGCTGGGGACTAGGTTCCTACAATGAGCAGTTCTTC.

The CDR3 loop reads CASSRAGASNQPQHF. The CDR3 bases are TGTGCCAGCAGTAGAGCGGGAGCGAGCAATCAGCCCCAGCATTTT. The chain recombines TRBV6-2 or TRBV6-3 with TRBJ1-5; D remains ambiguous. V was trimmed by 5 bases and J by 1 base, leaving 12 bases between them. In germline, CDR1 is MNHEY, CDR2 SVGEGT. The CDR3 is 15 amino acids.

The chain carries TRBV6-5 and TRBJ2-1; D is possibly TRBD2 (7 bases). Germline CDR1 reads MNHEY; CDR2 reads SVGAGI. The CDR3 sequence is 14 residues long. V lost 8 bases and J 5 bases, leaving 16 bases between the germline ends. The CDR3 region is CASGRGRQDNEQFF. The DNA of the CDR3 is TGTGCCAGCGGGCGGGGGCGTCAGGACAATGAGCAGTTCTTC.

The chain is built from TRBV27 and TRBJ2-5; TRBD2 matches at 9 bases. After removal of 3 bases from V and 5 bases from J, the junction contained 16 bases not matched to a gene. Germline assignment: CDR1 MNHEY and CDR2 SMNVEV (reference sequence). The CDR3 covers 18 residues. CDR3: CASSFRGGAGGPSETQYF. The CDR3 coding sequence is TGTGCCAGCAGTTTCCGGGGGGGCGCGGGGGGGCCGAGTGAGACCCAGTACTTC.

The chain employs TRBV28 and TRBJ1-3; D gene ambiguous. The germline V gene has CDR1 MDHEN and CDR2 SYDVKM. Trimming left V 3 bases short and J 10 bases short, with 13 bases between. CDR3 length equals 13 residues. Here the CDR3 DNA reads TGTGCCAGCAGTTTCCGACAACGAAGGACCATATATTTT. It specifies CASSFRQRRTIYF.

This chain connects TRBV6-5 to TRBJ2-3; tentative D call: TRBD2 (6 bases). CDR3 size: 14 residues. Germline V gene sequence: CDR1 MNHEY, CDR2 SVGAGI. Trimming stripped 11 bases from V and 1 base from J, with 16 bases between. The CDR3 DNA reads as TGTGCCGTCGGTGGGGGGTTGCGCACAGATACGCAGTATTTT. Protein: CAVGGGLRTDTQYF.

This rearrangement joins TRBV11-2 to TRBJ2-5; D is perhaps TRBD1 (5 bases). The CDR3 sequence is 15 residues long. Trimming removed 7 bases from V and 2 bases from J, with 17 bases in between. CDR1 is SGHAT, CDR2 FQNNGV, per germline. This CDR3 reads CASTAQGTVQETQYF. The DNA of the CDR3 is TGTGCCAGCACCGCCCAGGGAACCGTTCAAGAGACCCAGTACTTC.

This chain connects TRBV30 to TRBJ1-1; 10 bases match TRBD1. With V trimmed by 2 bases and J by 5 bases, 2 bases remained unmatched. Germline assignment: CDR1 GTSNPN and CDR2 SVGIG (reference sequence). This CDR3 region has 13 residues. The CDR3 loop reads CAWSRTGGTEAFF. The CDR3 bases are TGTGCCTGGAGTCGGACAGGGGGAACTGAAGCTTTCTTT.

This clone was counted once. The chain links TRBV5-1 to TRBJ1-4; D is unresolved. CDR1 SGHRS and CDR2 YFSETQ come from the germline V gene. CDR3 size: 15 residues. Trimming left V 4 bases short and J 0 bases short, with 10 bases between. The CDR3 region is CASSTVAATNEKLFF. In DNA form, the CDR3 reads TGCGCCAGCAGCACGGTTGCTGCAACTAATGAAAAACTGTTTTTT.

This chain connects TRBV3-1 (or the pseudogene TRBV3-2) to TRBJ1-1; D ambiguous. CDR1 is LGHDT and CDR2 is YNNKEL in the germline V gene (reference sequence). V was cut by 0 bases and J by 0 bases, with 14 bases left in between. The CDR3 is 17 amino acids. The CDR3, as DNA: TGTGCCAGCAGCCAAGAAGTACGGCGGTCTGTGAACACTGAAGCTTTCTTT. The encoded protein is CASSQEVRRSVNTEAFF.

This chain uses TRBV6-1 with TRBJ1-2; TRBD1 might be the D (5 bases). Germline loops: CDR1 MNHNS, CDR2 SASEGT. Trimming took off 2 bases at V and 2 bases at J, with 12 bases between the two ends. The CDR3 consists of 15 residues. CDR3 sequence reads: CASSERGGGNYGYTF. In DNA form, the CDR3 reads TGTGCCAGCAGTGAACGGGGGGGAGGGAACTATGGCTACACCTTC.

The chain links TRBV6-6 to TRBJ2-5; D gene unclear. Germline assignment: CDR1 MNHNY and CDR2 SVGAGI (reference sequence). V lost 2 bases to trimming and J lost 2 bases, with 9 bases between them. The CDR3 sequence is 14 residues long. CDR3 coding DNA: TGTGCCAGCAGTTACGGTGCGTCGCAAGAGACCCAGTACTTC. Residues: CASSYGASQETQYF.

The chain is built from TRBV5-1 and TRBJ2-7, with 8 positions matching TRBD1. Trimming took 0 bases from V and 6 from J; bases not matched to a gene: 5. Germline loops: CDR1 SGHRS, CDR2 YFSETQ. The CDR3 covers 14 residues. CDR3 bases: TGCGCCAGCAGCTTGGCAGGGGGCTCCGGCGAGCAGTACTTC. Translating it yields CASSLAGGSGEQYF.

This chain connects TRBV11-3 to TRBJ2-6, with 11 nucleotides matching TRBD1. This CDR3 contains 18 residues. The V gene end was trimmed by 1 base and the J gene end by 3 bases; junction bases not matched to a gene: 5. CDR1 and CDR2 (germline): SGHNT, YENEEA. CDR3 in amino acids: CASSLVGTGGFGANVLTF. The CDR3 bases are TGTGCCAGCAGCTTAGTGGGGACAGGGGGTTTTGGGGCCAACGTCCTGACTTTC. The full variable domain, its missing parts supplied by reference TRBV11-3 and TRBJ2-6, is EAGVVQSPRYKIIEKKQPVAFWCNPISGHNTLYWYLQNLGQGPELLIRYENEEAVDDSQLPKDRFSAERLKGVDSTLKIQPAELGDSAVYLCASSLVGTGGFGANVLTFGAGSRLTVL.

The chain combines TRBV5-8 with TRBJ1-4; no firm D call. This CDR3 contains 15 residues. The V gene's germline CDR1 is SGHTS and CDR2 YDEGEE. The V end lost 4 bases, the J end lost 3 bases, and 13 bases lay between the germline ends. CDR3 loop: CASSPLNFPNEKLFF. In DNA form, the CDR3 reads TGTGCCAGCAGCCCGTTAAACTTTCCTAATGAAAAACTGTTTTTT.

This clone has just a few counts. The V call is TRBV7-8, the J call TRBJ1-6, with unresolved D. CDR3 length: 20 residues. Germline V gene lookup returns CDR1 SGHVS and CDR2 FQNEAQ. V lost 5 bases and J lost 0, with 23 bases in between. The CDR3 loop reads CASSLTASSGASSYNSPLHF. The CDR3 DNA sequence: TGTGCCAGCAGCCTTACGGCTTCGTCGGGAGCTAGCTCCTATAATTCACCCCTCCACTTT.

This clone has just one count. The J gene is TRBJ1-2, the V gene TRBV19; possibly TRBD1 for D (6 bases). The CDR3 is 14 residues long. Trimming left V 5 bases short and J 3 bases short, with 13 bases between. Germline V gives CDR1 LNHDA, CDR2 SQIVND (reference sequence). The CDR3 region is CASSDPGDYYGYTF. The CDR3 region has the DNA TGTGCCAGTAGTGATCCAGGGGATTACTATGGCTACACCTTC. Complete variable domain (other parts from reference TRBV19 and TRBJ1-2): DGGITQSPKYLFRKEGQNVTLSCEQNLNHDAMYWYRQDPGQGLRLIYYSQIVNDFQKGDIAEGYSVSREKKESFPLTVTSAQKNPTAFYLCASSDPGDYYGYTFGSGTRLTVV.

This chain uses TRBV24-1 with TRBJ2-2, with 8 bases lining up with TRBD1. This CDR3 is built from 15 residues. Germline trimming cut 3 bases from V and 6 bases from J; bases unmatched to any gene: 5. From germline, CDR1 is KGHDR and CDR2 SFDVKD. CDR3 region: CATSDQDRVAGELFF. Here the CDR3 DNA reads TGTGCCACCAGTGATCAGGACAGGGTGGCCGGGGAGCTGTTTTTT.

The rearrangement links TRBV28 to TRBJ1-5, with unresolved D. CDR3 length: 14 residues. Germline loops: CDR1 MDHEN, CDR2 SYDVKM. V was pared by 7 bases and J by 0 bases, with 10 bases between. The CDR3 protein is CASTPAVSNQPQHF. DNA for the CDR3: TGTGCCAGCACCCCCGCGGTTAGCAATCAGCCCCAGCATTTT.

V and J are TRBV28 and TRBJ2-3; TRBD2 is a possible D gene (6 bases). CDR1 MDHEN and CDR2 SYDVKM come from the germline V gene. The CDR3 sequence is 8 residues long. CDR3 loop: CNGGTQYF. Written as DNA, the CDR3 is TGTAACGGGGGTACGCAGTATTTT.

The V call is TRBV7-9, the J call TRBJ1-4, with a possible D match to TRBD1 (5 bases). V dropped 2 bases and J dropped 6 bases, with 10 bases sitting between them. There are 14 residues in the CDR3. Per germline, CDR1 SEHNR and CDR2 FQNEAQ (reference sequence). CDR3 region: CASSLPGGYEKLFF. CDR3 DNA sequence: TGTGCCAGCAGCTTACCGGGGGGTTATGAAAAACTGTTTTTT.

This rearrangement joins TRBV10-1 to TRBJ2-2; D unresolved. Deletions cut 6 bases from V and 4 bases from J, with 12 bases between. The germline gives CDR1 WNHNN, CDR2 SYGVQD (reference sequence). CDR3 size: 14 residues. In DNA, the CDR3 is TGCGCCAGCAGCTCCCTTTTGAGCACCGGGGAGCTGTTTTTT. Translation gives CASSSLLSTGELFF.

The genes are TRBV5-1 and TRBJ2-2; TRBD1 matches at 8 bases. This CDR3 region has 17 residues. The V gene end was trimmed by 3 bases and the J gene end by 0 bases; junction bases not matched to a gene: 7. Per germline, CDR1 SGHRS and CDR2 YFSETQ. In DNA form, the CDR3 reads TGCGCCAGCAGCTCCATCCAGGGGGCGTCGAACACCGGGGAGCTGTTTTTT. Amino acid sequence: CASSSIQGASNTGELFF.

J is TRBJ1-5 and V is TRBV4-1; D possibly corresponds to TRBD1 (5 bases). Germline loops: CDR1 MGHRA, CDR2 YSYEKL. The CDR3 spans 15 residues. V was clipped by 4 bases and J by 1 base, with 11 bases between them. The CDR3 nucleotides are TGCGCCAGCAGCCGGCAGTGGGGCAGCAATCAGCCCCAGCATTTT. As protein: CASSRQWGSNQPQHF.